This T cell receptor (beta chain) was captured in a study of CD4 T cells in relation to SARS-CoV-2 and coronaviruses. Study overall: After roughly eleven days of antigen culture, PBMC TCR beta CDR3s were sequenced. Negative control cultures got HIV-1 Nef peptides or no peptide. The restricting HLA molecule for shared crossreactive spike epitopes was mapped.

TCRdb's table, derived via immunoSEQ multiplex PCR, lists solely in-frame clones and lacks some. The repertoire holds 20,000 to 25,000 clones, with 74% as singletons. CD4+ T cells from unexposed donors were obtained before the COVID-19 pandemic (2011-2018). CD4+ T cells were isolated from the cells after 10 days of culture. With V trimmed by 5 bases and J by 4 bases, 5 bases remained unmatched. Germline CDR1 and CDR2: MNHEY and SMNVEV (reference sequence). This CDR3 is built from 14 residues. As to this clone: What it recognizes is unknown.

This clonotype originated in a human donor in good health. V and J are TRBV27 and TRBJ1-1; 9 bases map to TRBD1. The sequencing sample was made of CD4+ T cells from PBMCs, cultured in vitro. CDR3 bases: TGTGCCAGCAGTGTTGACAGGGGGGCCACTGAAGCTTTCTTT. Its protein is CASSVDRGATEAFF.